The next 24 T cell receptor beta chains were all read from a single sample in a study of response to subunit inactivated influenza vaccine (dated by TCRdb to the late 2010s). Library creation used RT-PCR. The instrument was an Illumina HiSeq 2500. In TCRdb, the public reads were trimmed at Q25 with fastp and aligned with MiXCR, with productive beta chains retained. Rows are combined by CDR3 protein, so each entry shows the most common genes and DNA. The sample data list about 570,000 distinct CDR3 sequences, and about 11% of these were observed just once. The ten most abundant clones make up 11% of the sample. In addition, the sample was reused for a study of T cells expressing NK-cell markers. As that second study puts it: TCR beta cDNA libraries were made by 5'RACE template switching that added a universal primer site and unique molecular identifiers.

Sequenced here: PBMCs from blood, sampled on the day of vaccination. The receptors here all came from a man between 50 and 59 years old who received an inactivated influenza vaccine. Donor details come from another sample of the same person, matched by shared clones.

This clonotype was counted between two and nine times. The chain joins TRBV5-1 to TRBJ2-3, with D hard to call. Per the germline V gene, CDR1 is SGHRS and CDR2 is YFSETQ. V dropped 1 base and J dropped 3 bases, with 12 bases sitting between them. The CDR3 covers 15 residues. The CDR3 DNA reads TGCGCCAGCAGCTTGACCTTCCTATCTACAGATACGCAGTATTTT. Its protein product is CASSLTFLSTDTQYF.

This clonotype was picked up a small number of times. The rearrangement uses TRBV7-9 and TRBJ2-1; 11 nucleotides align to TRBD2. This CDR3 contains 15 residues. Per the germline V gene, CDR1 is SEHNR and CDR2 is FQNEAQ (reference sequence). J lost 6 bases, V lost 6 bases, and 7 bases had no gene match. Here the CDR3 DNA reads TGTGCCAGCAGAATTAGCGGGGGGGACTCCAATGAGCAGTTCTTC. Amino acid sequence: CASRISGGDSNEQFF.

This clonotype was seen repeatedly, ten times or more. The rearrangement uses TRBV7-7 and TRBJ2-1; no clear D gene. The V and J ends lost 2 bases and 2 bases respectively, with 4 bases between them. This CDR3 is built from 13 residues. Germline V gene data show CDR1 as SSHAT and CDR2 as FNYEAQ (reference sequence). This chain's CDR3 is CASSLTTYNEQFF. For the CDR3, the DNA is TGTGCCAGCAGCTTAACTACCTACAATGAGCAGTTCTTC.

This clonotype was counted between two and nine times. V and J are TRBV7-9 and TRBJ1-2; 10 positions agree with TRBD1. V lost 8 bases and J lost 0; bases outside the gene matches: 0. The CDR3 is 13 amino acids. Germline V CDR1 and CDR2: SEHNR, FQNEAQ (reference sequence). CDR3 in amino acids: CASGQGANYGYTF. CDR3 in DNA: TGTGCCAGCGGACAGGGGGCTAACTATGGCTACACCTTC. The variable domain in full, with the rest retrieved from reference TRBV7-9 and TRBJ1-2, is DTGVSQNPRHKITKRGQNVTFRCDPISEHNRLYWYRQTLGQGPEFLTYFQNEAQLEKSRLLSDRFSAERPKGSFSTLEIQRTEQGDSAMYLCASGQGANYGYTFGSGTRLTVV.

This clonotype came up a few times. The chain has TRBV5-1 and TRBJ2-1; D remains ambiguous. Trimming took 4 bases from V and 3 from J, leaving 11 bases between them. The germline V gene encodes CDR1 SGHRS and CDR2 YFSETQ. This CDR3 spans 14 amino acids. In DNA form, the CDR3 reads TGCGCCAGCAGCAACCGGGTTAACTACAATGAGCAGTTCTTC. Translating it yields CASSNRVNYNEQFF.

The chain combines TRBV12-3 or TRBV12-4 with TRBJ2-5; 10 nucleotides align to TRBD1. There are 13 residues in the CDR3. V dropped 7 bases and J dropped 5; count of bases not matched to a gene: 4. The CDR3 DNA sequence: TGTGCCAGCACCAAGACAGGGGGCGAGACCCAGTACTTC. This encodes CASTKTGGETQYF.

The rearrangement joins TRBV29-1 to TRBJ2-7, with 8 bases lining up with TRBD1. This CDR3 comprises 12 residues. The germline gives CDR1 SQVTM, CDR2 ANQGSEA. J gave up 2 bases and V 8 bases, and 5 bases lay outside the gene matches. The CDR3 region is CSIQGAAYEQYF. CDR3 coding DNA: TGCAGCATCCAGGGGGCCGCCTACGAGCAGTACTTC.

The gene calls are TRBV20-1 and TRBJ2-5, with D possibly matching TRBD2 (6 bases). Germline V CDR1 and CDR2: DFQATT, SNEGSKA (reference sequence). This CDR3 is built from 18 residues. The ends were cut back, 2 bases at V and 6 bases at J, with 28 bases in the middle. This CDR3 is CSARISGGPGAVQKTQYF. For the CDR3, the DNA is TGCAGTGCTAGAATTTCCGGGGGTCCAGGAGCCGTTCAAAAGACCCAGTACTTC.

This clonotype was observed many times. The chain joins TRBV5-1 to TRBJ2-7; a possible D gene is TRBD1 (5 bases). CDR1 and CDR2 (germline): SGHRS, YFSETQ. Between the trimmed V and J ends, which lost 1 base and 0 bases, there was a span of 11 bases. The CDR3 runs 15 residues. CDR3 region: CASSLRQGGSYEQYF. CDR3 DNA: TGCGCCAGCAGCTTGAGGCAGGGTGGCTCCTACGAGCAGTACTTC.

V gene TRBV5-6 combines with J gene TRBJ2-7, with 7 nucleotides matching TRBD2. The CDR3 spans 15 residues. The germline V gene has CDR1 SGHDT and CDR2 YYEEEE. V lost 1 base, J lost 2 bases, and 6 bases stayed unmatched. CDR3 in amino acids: CASSLSASGTYEQYF. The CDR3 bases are TGTGCCAGCAGCTTGTCGGCTAGCGGTACCTACGAGCAGTACTTC. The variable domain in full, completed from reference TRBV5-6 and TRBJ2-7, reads DAGVTQSPTHLIKTRGQQVTLRCSPKSGHDTVSWYQQALGQGPQFIFQYYEEEERQRGNFPDRFSGHQFPNYSSELNVNALLLGDSALYLCASSLSASGTYEQYFGPGTRLTVT.

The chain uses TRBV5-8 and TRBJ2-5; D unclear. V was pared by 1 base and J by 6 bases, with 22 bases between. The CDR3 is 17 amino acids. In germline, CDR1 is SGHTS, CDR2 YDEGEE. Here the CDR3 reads CASSLLSDIQELKTQYF. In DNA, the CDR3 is TGTGCCAGCAGCTTGCTATCGGATATCCAAGAGCTTAAGACCCAGTACTTC.

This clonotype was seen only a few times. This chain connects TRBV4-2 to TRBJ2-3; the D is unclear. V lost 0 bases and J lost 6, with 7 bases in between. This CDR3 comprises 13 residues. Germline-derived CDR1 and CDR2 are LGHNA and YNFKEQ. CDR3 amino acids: CASSQDWVDTQYF. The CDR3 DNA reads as TGTGCCAGCAGCCAAGATTGGGTGGATACGCAGTATTTT.

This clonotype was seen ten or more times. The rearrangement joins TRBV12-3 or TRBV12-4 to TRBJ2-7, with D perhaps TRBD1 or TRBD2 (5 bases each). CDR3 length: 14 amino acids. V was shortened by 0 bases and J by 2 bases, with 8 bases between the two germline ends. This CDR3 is CASSLAGVAYEQYF. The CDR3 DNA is TGTGCCAGCAGTTTAGCGGGGGTAGCCTACGAGCAGTACTTC.

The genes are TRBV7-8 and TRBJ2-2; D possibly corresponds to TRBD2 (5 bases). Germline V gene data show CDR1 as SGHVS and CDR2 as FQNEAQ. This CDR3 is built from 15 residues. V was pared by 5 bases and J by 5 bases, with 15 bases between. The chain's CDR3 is CASSAELGSTGELFF. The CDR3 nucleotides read TGTGCCAGCAGCGCCGAGCTTGGGAGTACCGGGGAGCTGTTTTTT.

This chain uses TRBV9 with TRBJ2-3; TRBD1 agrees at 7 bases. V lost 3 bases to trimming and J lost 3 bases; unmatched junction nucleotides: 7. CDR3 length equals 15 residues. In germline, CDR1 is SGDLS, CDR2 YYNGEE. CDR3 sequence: CASSARQGRTDTQYF. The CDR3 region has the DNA TGTGCCAGCAGCGCCCGACAGGGAAGGACAGATACGCAGTATTTT.

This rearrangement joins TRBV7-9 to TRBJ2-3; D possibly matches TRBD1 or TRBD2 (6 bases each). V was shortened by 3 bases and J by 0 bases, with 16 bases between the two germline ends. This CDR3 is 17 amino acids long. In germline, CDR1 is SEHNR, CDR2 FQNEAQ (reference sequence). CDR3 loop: CASSFDIWGASTDTQYF. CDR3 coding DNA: TGTGCCAGCAGCTTTGATATTTGGGGGGCCAGCACAGATACGCAGTATTTT.

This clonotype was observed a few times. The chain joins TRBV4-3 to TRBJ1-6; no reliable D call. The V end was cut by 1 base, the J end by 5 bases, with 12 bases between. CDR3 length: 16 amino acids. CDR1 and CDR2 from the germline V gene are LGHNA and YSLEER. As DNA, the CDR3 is TGCGCCAGCAGCCAAGGAACGGGGAGTAATAATTCACCCCTCCACTTT. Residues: CASSQGTGSNNSPLHF.

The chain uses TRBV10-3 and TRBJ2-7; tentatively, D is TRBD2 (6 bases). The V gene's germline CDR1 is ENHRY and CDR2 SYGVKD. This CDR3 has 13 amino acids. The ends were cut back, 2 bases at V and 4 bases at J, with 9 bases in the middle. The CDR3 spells CAISEAGTYEQYF. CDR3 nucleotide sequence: TGTGCCATCAGTGAGGCAGGGACTTACGAGCAGTACTTC.

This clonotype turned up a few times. CDR3 sequence reads: CASRKRDNEKLFF. CDR3 sequence (DNA): TGTGCCAGCAGAAAGCGTGATAATGAAAAACTGTTTTTT. The chain carries TRBV7-2 and TRBJ1-4; D not certain. CDR3 size: 13 residues. Germline V gene sequence: CDR1 SGHTA, CDR2 FQGNSA. V lost 6 bases and J lost 4, with 9 bases in between.

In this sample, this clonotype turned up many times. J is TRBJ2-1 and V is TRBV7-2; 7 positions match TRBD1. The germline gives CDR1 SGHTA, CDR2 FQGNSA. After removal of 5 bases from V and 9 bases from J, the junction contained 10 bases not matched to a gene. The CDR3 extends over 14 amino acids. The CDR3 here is CASSRRQGTTEQFF. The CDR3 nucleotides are TGTGCCAGCAGCCGTAGACAGGGTACTACTGAGCAGTTCTTC.

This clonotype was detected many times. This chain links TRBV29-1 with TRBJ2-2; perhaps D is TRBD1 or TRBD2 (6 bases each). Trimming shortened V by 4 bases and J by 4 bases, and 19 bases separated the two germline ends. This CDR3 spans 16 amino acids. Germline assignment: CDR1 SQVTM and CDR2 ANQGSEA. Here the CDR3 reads CSVGTFGGGITGELFF. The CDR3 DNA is TGCAGCGTTGGGACTTTTGGAGGGGGTATCACCGGGGAGCTGTTTTTT.

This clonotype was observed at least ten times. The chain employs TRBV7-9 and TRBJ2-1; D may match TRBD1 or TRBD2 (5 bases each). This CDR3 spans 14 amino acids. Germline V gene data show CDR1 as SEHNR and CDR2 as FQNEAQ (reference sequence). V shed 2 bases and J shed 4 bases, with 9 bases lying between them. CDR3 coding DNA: TGTGCCAGCAGCTTATCTGGGACGTACAATGAGCAGTTCTTC. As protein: CASSLSGTYNEQFF.

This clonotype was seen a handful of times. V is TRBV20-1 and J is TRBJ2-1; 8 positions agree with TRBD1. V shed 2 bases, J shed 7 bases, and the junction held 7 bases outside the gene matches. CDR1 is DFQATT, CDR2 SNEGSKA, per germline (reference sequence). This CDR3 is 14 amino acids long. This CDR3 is CSARRQGNTNEQFF. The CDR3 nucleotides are TGCAGTGCTAGAAGACAGGGGAACACGAATGAGCAGTTCTTC.

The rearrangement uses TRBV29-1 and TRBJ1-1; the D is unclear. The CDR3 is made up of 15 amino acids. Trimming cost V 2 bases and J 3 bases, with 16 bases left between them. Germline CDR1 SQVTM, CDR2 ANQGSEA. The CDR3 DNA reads TGCAGCGTTGAATCACGTTCCGGATTTCACACTGAAGCTTTCTTT. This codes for CSVESRSGFHTEAFF.